These T cell receptor beta chains were read from a single sample in a study of technical replicates of blood from a handful of donors. Generated by immunoSEQ multiplex PCR, the TCRdb table keeps only in-frame clones and is missing some. The sample consists of under 95,000 clones, just under 95% of them appearing once. The sample comprised T cells isolated from PBMCs. Receptor source: a human donor in good health. Each CDR3 is given with its conserved first and last residue. Each record gives: clone size, D gene, J gene, CDR3 length, V gene, CDR3 DNA, CDR3 protein. The D gene is left open where the match is weak. Clone size, where shown, is once, few, many, or a class for clones that have expanded.

abundance: NA
d_gene: NA
j_gene: TRBJ2-1
len: 15
v_gene: TRBV19
CDR3nt: TGTGCCAGTAGTATAAGGGGGGGCTCCTACAATGAGCAGTTCTTC
CDR3aa: CASSIRGGSYNEQFF

abundance: NA
d_gene: NA
j_gene: TRBJ2-6
len: 15
v_gene: TRBV6-5
CDR3nt: TGTGCCAGCAGTTATATCAGCGCTGGGGCCAACGTCCTGACTTTC
CDR3aa: CASSYISAGANVLTF

abundance: NA
d_gene: NA
j_gene: TRBJ1-2
len: 14
v_gene: TRBV28
CDR3nt: TGTGCCAGCAGTTTATACCAGGGGTTCTATGGCTACACCTTC
CDR3aa: CASSLYQGFYGYTF

abundance: NA
d_gene: NA
j_gene: TRBJ2-5
len: 16
v_gene: TRBV7-8
CDR3nt: TGTGCCAGCAGCTTAGTCTCCTGGAGGGAGCAAGAGACCCAGTACTTC
CDR3aa: CASSLVSWREQETQYF

abundance: NA
d_gene: NA
j_gene: TRBJ1-5
len: 16
v_gene: TRBV27
CDR3nt: TGTGCCAGCAGCGATAACTTTGGGAGTCACAATCAGCCCCAGCATTTT
CDR3aa: CASSDNFGSHNQPQHF

abundance: NA
d_gene: TRBD1
j_gene: TRBJ1-2
len: 14
v_gene: TRBV18
CDR3nt: TGTGCCAGCTCGCCGAACCGGGACAGCTATGGCTACACCTTC
CDR3aa: CASSPNRDSYGYTF

abundance: NA
d_gene: TRBD2
j_gene: TRBJ2-2
len: 17
v_gene: TRBV27
CDR3nt: TGTGCCAGCAAGGATAGCGGGAGAGCGGGTAGGACCGGGGAGCTGTTTTTT
CDR3aa: CASKDSGRAGRTGELFF

abundance: NA
d_gene: NA
j_gene: TRBJ2-1
len: 15
v_gene: TRBV5-4
CDR3nt: TGTGCCAGCAGCCTTCGACAGAGCTCCTACAATGAGCAGTTCTTC
CDR3aa: CASSLRQSSYNEQFF

abundance: once
d_gene: TRBD2
j_gene: TRBJ2-7
len: 16
v_gene: TRBV28
CDR3nt: TGTGCCAGCAGTTTTTCCCCAGCGGGAGGGCCGGGCGAGCAGTACTTC
CDR3aa: CASSFSPAGGPGEQYF

abundance: NA
d_gene: TRBD2
j_gene: TRBJ2-5
len: 18
v_gene: TRBV2
CDR3nt: TGTGCCAGCAGTGTCCGGTCCATAGCGGGAGGGAGTCGAGAGACCCAGTACTTC
CDR3aa: CASSVRSIAGGSRETQYF

abundance: NA
d_gene: NA
j_gene: TRBJ1-2
len: 11
v_gene: TRBV20-1
CDR3nt: TGCAGTGCGTCGGGGGAAAATGGCTACACCTTC
CDR3aa: CSASGENGYTF

abundance: few
d_gene: TRBD1
j_gene: TRBJ1-2
len: 14
v_gene: TRBV9
CDR3nt: TGTGCCAGCAGCGTGGGACAGGCTCCCTATGGCTACACCTTC
CDR3aa: CASSVGQAPYGYTF

abundance: once
d_gene: NA
j_gene: TRBJ1-2
len: 17
v_gene: TRBV7-3
CDR3nt: TGTGCCAGCAGGAAAGGTTTGGACGTTCAGGGTCCAGAAGGCTACACCTTC
CDR3aa: CASRKGLDVQGPEGYTF

abundance: NA
d_gene: TRBD2
j_gene: TRBJ2-1
len: 16
v_gene: TRBV7-9
CDR3nt: TGTGCCAGCACCCGAGATAGCGGGGGGACTTACAATGAGCAGTTCTTC
CDR3aa: CASTRDSGGTYNEQFF

abundance: NA
d_gene: NA
j_gene: TRBJ1-1
len: 15
v_gene: TRBV6-6
CDR3nt: TGTGCCAGCAGTTACTCGACAGGCCGAGGCTCTGAAGCTTTCTTT
CDR3aa: CASSYSTGRGSEAFF